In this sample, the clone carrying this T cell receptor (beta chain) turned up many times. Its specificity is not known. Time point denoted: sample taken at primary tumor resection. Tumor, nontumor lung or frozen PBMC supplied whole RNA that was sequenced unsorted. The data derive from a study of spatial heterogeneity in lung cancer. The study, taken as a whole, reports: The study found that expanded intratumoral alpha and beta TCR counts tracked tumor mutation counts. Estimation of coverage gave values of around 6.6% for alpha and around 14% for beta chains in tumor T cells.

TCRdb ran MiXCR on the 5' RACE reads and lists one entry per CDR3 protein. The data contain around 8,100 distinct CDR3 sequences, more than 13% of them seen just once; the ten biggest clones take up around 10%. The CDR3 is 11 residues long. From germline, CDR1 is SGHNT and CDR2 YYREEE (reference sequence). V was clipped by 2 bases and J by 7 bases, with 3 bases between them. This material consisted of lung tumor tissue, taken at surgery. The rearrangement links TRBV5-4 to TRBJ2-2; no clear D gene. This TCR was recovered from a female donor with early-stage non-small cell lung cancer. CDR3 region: CASSFYGELFF. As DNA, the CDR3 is TGTGCCAGCAGCTTCTACGGGGAGCTGTTTTTT.